The clone carrying this TCR beta chain was seen only a few times. Original processing notes: Scientists estimated how many nucleated cells there were by amplifying reference gene primers. Some clones are missing from TCRdb's copy, which holds only in-frame ones; the method was immunoSEQ multiplex PCR. From that table come the V and J calls and clone size; the DNA was used to work out D and trimming. The sample carries just over 300,000 clones, approximately 90% recorded once. The CDR3 is made up of 16 amino acids. Germline V gene sequence: CDR1 SGHTA, CDR2 FQGNSA. Trimming cost V 5 bases and J 6 bases; bases outside gene matches: 11. Participants were aged roughly 18 to 90 years, lived in roughly 25 US areas, and enrolled virtually. The study assigned cohorts using participant-reported clinical history. The data stem from a study of blood T cell repertoires in COVID-19. The overall study: COVID-19 samples collected from the United States, Italy and Spain covered acute and convalescent phases.

The receptor was derived from a man aged 25-45 years who had recovered from COVID-19. This chain links TRBV7-2 with TRBJ2-2; 8 nucleotides align to TRBD2. Sequenced: PBMCs or T cells enriched from blood (not recorded which). This chain's CDR3 is CASSLQNGRVAGELFF. CDR3 sequence (DNA): TGTGCCAGCAGCCTGCAAAACGGGAGGGTGGCCGGGGAGCTGTTTTTT.